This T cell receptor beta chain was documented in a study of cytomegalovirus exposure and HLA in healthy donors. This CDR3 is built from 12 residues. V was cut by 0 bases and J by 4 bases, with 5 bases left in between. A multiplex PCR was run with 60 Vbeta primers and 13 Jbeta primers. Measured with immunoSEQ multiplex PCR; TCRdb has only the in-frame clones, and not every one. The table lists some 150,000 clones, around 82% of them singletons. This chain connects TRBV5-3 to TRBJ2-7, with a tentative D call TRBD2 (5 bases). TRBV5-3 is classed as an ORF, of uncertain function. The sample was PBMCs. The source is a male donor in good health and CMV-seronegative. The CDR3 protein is CARSLAGYEQYF. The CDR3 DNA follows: TGTGCCAGAAGCTTGGCGGGGTACGAGCAGTACTTC.